The clone carrying this TCR beta chain was seen a few times. What it recognizes is unknown. This sample is part of a study of response to subunit inactivated influenza vaccine. Findings and caveats of the study: The study's authors posited that every seasonal influenza vaccination enlists few new T cells.

TCRdb reprocessed the RT-PCR reads with MiXCR, giving one entry per CDR3 protein. The sample holds 530,000 or so distinct CDR3 sequences, approximately 24% seen once. Losses at the gene ends were 3 bases for V and 3 bases for J; bases not matched to a gene: 9. The germline gives CDR1 MNHEY, CDR2 SVGEGT. This CDR3 region has 16 residues. Here the sequenced sample was CD4+ T cells sorted from PBMCs, taken roughly 5 days after vaccination. The V gene is TRBV6-2 or TRBV6-3, the J gene TRBJ2-7; 9 bases are shared with TRBD1. The TCR originated in a man between 50 and 59 years old who received an inactivated influenza vaccine. CDR3 sequence reads: CASSYPLGQGNYEQYF. The CDR3, as DNA: TGTGCCAGCAGTTATCCTCTGGGACAGGGAAACTACGAGCAGTACTTC.